The T cell receptor beta chain under discussion was sequenced for a study of tumor and adjacent non-tumor tissue in lung cancer. In the study overall: Some 4.2 million productive TCRbeta reads were obtained per sample on average. General study findings and limits: Significantly higher TCR diversity was found in tumor than normal lung.

The template was RNA from unsorted bulk tissue. As regards this clonotype: What it binds is not known. A much larger clone differs by one base, so this may be a read error.

TCRbeta libraries were built with three rounds of nested PCR, modified from ARM-PCR. One entry per CDR3 protein, called by TCRdb with MiXCR from the multiplex PCR reads. The data contain approximately 110,000 distinct CDR3 sequences, more than 70% of them singletons. Germline CDR1 is SGHAT and CDR2 is FQNNGV. The CDR3 extends over 14 amino acids. V usage is TRBV11-2 and J usage is TRBJ1-2; tentative D call: TRBD1 (5 bases). The clonotype was recovered from a woman aged 55-70 years with non-small cell lung cancer. The source material was lung tumor tissue. The CDR3 nucleotides read TGTGCCAGCAGCTTAGCAGGGAATCTAGGTGGCTACAGCTTC. Its translation is CASSLAGNLGGYSF.